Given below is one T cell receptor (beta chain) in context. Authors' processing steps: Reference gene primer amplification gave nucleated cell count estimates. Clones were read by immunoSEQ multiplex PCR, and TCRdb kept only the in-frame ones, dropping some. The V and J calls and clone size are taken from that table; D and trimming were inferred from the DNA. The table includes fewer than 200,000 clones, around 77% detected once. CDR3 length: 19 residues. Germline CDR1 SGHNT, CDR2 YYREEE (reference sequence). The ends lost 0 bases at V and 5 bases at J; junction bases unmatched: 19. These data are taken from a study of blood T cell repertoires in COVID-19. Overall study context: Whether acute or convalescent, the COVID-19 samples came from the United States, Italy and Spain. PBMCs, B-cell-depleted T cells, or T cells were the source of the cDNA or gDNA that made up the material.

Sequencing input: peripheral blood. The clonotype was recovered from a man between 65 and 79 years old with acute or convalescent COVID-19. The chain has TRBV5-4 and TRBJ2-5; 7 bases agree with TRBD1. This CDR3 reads CASSLARTGVRLIEETQYF. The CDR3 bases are TGTGCCAGCAGCTTGGCCAGGACAGGAGTTCGATTGATAGAGGAGACCCAGTACTTC. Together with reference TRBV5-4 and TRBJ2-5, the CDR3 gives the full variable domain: ETGVTQSPTHLIKTRGQQVTLRCSSQSGHNTVSWYQQALGQGPQFIFQYYREEENGRGNFPPRFSGLQFPNYSSELNVNALELDDSALYLCASSLARTGVRLIEETQYFGPGTRLLVL.